This T cell receptor (beta chain) came from a study of monozygotic twins with inflammatory bowel disease. A 6-nucleotide sample barcode was carried by the UMIs, which template switching added. For each CDR3 protein, TCRdb gives one entry from its re-call of the 5' RACE reads, without DNA. Recorded for this sample: around 190,000 distinct CDR3 sequences. This receptor was identified in a human donor with ulcerative colitis or Crohn's disease, or a healthy co-twin of an affected twin (not recorded which). Sequencing was carried out using blood.

The CDR3 protein is CASRRTSGGARDEQFF. This chain connects TRBV5-1 to TRBJ2-1; checking the TCRdb D call of TRBD2 is not possible without DNA. The CDR3 consists of 16 residues. CDR1 is SGHRS and CDR2 is YFSETQ in the germline V gene.